The clone carrying this T cell receptor beta chain was counted at least ten times. What it recognizes is unknown. Unique molecular identifiers were incorporated into the prepared TCRbeta library. From the PCR reads, TCRdb called clonotypes with MiXCR, one entry per CDR3 protein. The data hold around 440,000 distinct CDR3 sequences, with over 9.5% observed a single time. This CDR3 region has 15 residues. Germline CDR1 and CDR2: MDHEN and SYDVKM. V was clipped by 4 bases and J by 2 bases, with 14 bases between them. The sample comes from a study of T-cell reconstitution after alpha-beta-depleted transplantation in children. Broader study findings: T-cell counts and diversity at one year following transplant were attributed mainly to newly produced T cells. Expanded clones from the graft, numbering several hundred, reportedly supplied alpha-beta T cells about two months after transplant.

The receptor was derived from a child aged 2-15 years with inherited bone marrow failure, due to receive a stem cell transplant. The chain joins TRBV28 to TRBJ2-5, with D uncertain. The sample was PBMCs, taken before TCRalphabeta/CD19-depleted stem cell transplant. The DNA for the CDR3 is TGTGCCAGCAGTTACCGATACTCACAACAAGAGACCCAGTACTTC. This codes for CASSYRYSQQETQYF. Using reference TRBV28 and TRBJ2-5 for the parts outside the CDR3, the full variable domain is DVKVTQSSRYLVKRTGEKVFLECVQDMDHENMFWYRQDPGLGLRLIYFSYDVKMKEKGDIPEGYSVSREKKERFSLILESASTNQTSMYLCASSYRYSQQETQYFGPGTRLLVL.